This TCR beta chain was recovered during a study of T-cell reconstitution after alpha-beta-depleted transplantation in children. A library of TCRbeta sequences, prepared with unique molecular identifiers, was generated. TCRdb independently ran MiXCR on the PCR reads; one entry per CDR3 protein. The table records more than 550,000 distinct CDR3 sequences, about 11% of them present only once. The CDR3 totals 14 residues. Looked up from germline, CDR1 is KGHDR and CDR2 is SFDVKD. V lost 3 bases and J lost 1, with 9 bases in between. This clonotype was counted a few times. The receptor was isolated from a human donor who donated a stem cell graft to a child with acute myeloid leukemia. This specimen consisted of PBMCs from the stem cell graft donor, obtained from the stem cell graft. V is TRBV24-1 and J is TRBJ2-7, with D maybe TRBD2 (5 bases). The CDR3 reads CATSDRTGSYEQYF. The CDR3 DNA reads TGTGCCACCAGTGATCGGACTGGATCCTACGAGCAGTACTTC.